This is a list of T cell receptor beta chains from one sample in a study of T cell changes during pregnancy in multiple sclerosis. Only in-frame clones appear in the TCRdb table, and some are missing; sequencing was by immunoSEQ multiplex PCR. The table includes about 67,000 clones, 70% to 90% detected once. Sequencing used peripheral blood, obtained in the first trimester of pregnancy. These TCRs come from a female donor with multiple sclerosis, enrolled in a pregnancy study. CDR3s include the opening cysteine and the closing phenylalanine or tryptophan. Each record gives: D gene, J gene, V gene, clone size, CDR3 protein, CDR3 DNA. A D gene is named only where the DNA matches it firmly. Only part of the rows carry a size: once, few, many, or a class if the clone is expanded.

>TRBD2|TRBJ2-1|TRBV19|-
CASSIPHVAREAINEQFF
TGTGCCAGTAGTATCCCCCACGTGGCGCGGGAGGCGATCAATGAGCAGTTCTTC
>-|TRBJ1-3|TRBV9|-
CASSVEGGSGNTIYF
TGTGCCAGCAGCGTAGAAGGGGGCTCTGGAAACACCATATATTTT
>TRBD2|TRBJ2-3|TRBV18|-
CASSPPLAGGTDTQYF
TGTGCCAGCTCACCACCTCTAGCGGGGGGGACAGATACGCAGTATTTT
>TRBD1|TRBJ2-7|TRBV6-1|-
CASSDGDSYSYEQYF
TGTGCCAGCAGTGATGGGGACAGCTACTCCTACGAGCAGTACTTC
>TRBD2|TRBJ2-1|TRBV10-3|-
CATGPYRGGSYNEQFF
TGTGCCACCGGACCCTATCGGGGGGGTTCCTACAATGAGCAGTTCTTC
>TRBD1|TRBJ1-2|TRBV11-2|-
CASSPSTNRGQTF
TGTGCCAGCAGCCCGAGTACAAACAGGGGGCAGACCTTC
>-|TRBJ2-5|TRBV29-1|-
CSVELGETQYF
TGCAGCGTTGAACTAGGCGAGACCCAGTACTTC
>-|TRBJ1-1|TRBV14|few
CASSQVGRTVEAFF
TGTGCCAGCAGCCAAGTTGGAAGGACAGTTGAAGCTTTCTTT
>-|TRBJ2-5|TRBV18|once
CASSPTVWETQYF
TGTGCCAGCTCACCAACAGTGTGGGAGACCCAGTACTTC
>-|TRBJ1-6|TRBV7-9|-
CASSPQGNNSPLHF
TGTGCCAGCAGCCCCCAGGGAAATAATTCGCCCCTCCACTTT
>-|TRBJ1-3|TRBV5-6|-
CASSFWESAGNTIYF
TGTGCCAGCAGCTTTTGGGAGTCGGCTGGAAACACCATATATTTT
>TRBD2|TRBJ2-2|TRBV27|-
CASSLREGGELFF
TGTGCCAGCAGTTTAAGGGAGGGCGGGGAGCTGTTTTTT
>TRBD1|TRBJ2-1|TRBV27|-
CATTRDRGGDEQFF
TGTGCCACCACCCGGGACAGGGGGGGAGATGAGCAGTTCTTC
>-|TRBJ2-1|TRBV19|-
CASSIGPDSYNEQFF
TGTGCCAGTAGTATTGGGCCGGATTCTTACAATGAGCAGTTCTTC
>-|TRBJ1-1|TRBV30|-
CAWSVQSNTEAFF
TGTGCCTGGAGTGTTCAGTCGAACACTGAAGCTTTCTTT
>TRBD1|TRBJ2-5|TRBV7-2|-
CASTNQGGGETQYF
TGTGCCAGCACCAATCAAGGGGGCGGAGAGACCCAGTACTTC
>TRBD1|TRBJ2-7|TRBV11-2|-
CASTAWDSSYEQYF
TGTGCCAGCACCGCTTGGGACAGCAGCTACGAGCAGTACTTC
>TRBD1|TRBJ1-1|TRBV4-2|-
CASSQDWGQGVTEAFF
TGTGCCAGCAGCCAAGATTGGGGACAGGGAGTCACTGAAGCTTTCTTT
>TRBD2|TRBJ2-1|TRBV19|-
CASSPGRESFRNEQFF
TGTGCCAGTAGCCCGGGGCGGGAGTCGTTCAGGAATGAGCAGTTCTTC
>TRBD1|TRBJ1-4|TRBV14|-
CASSQLMGQGSKLFF
TGTGCCAGCAGCCAATTAATGGGACAGGGTTCAAAACTGTTTTTT
>-|TRBJ2-7|TRBV4-1|-
CASSQPHFDRSRDYEQYF
TGCGCCAGCAGCCAACCTCATTTCGACAGGTCGAGGGACTACGAGCAGTACTTC
>-|TRBJ2-7|TRBV30|-
CAWSVTGLGEQYF
TGTGCCTGGAGTGTAACAGGTTTGGGGGAGCAGTACTTC
>-|TRBJ2-5|TRBV5-1|-
CASILQYQETQYF
TGCGCCAGCATCCTCCAGTACCAAGAGACCCAGTACTTC
>-|TRBJ1-2|TRBV18|-
CASSPRGTNYGYTF
TGTGCCAGCTCACCCCGGGGGACTAACTATGGCTACACCTTC
>TRBD1|TRBJ1-1|TRBV11-3|once
CASSLGTGGFGSGDTEAFF
TGTGCCAGCAGCTTGGGGACAGGGGGATTTGGTTCCGGGGACACTGAAGCTTTCTTT
>TRBD2|TRBJ2-2|TRBV9|-
CASSVAGGRGGELFF
TGTGCCAGCAGCGTGGCGGGAGGAAGGGGCGGGGAGCTGTTTTTT
>TRBD2|TRBJ2-3|TRBV7-3|-
CASSRGTSGGAEGADTQYF
TGTGCCAGCAGCCGGGGGACTAGCGGGGGGGCCGAGGGCGCAGATACGCAGTATTTT
>TRBD2|TRBJ2-1|TRBV5-1|-
CASSRTTSGLYNEQFF
TGCGCCAGCAGCCGAACGACTAGCGGCCTATACAATGAGCAGTTCTTC
>-|TRBJ1-1|TRBV11-2|-
CASSPSQGVNTEAFF
TGTGCCAGCAGCCCGTCCCAGGGTGTGAACACTGAAGCTTTCTTT
>-|TRBJ2-3|TRBV5-1|-
CASSLGIGGLLTDTQYF
TGCGCCAGCAGCTTGGGGATCGGGGGGCTATTAACAGATACGCAGTATTTT
>-|TRBJ2-7|TRBV4-1|-
CASSQIGADNEQYF
TGCGCCAGCAGCCAAATAGGGGCGGACAATGAGCAGTACTTC
>TRBD2|TRBJ2-2|TRBV6-6|-
CASGRAVGELFF
TGTGCCAGCGGGAGGGCCGTCGGGGAGCTGTTTTTT
>-|TRBJ2-7|TRBV5-1|-
CASTLGGNEQYF
TGCGCCAGCACCCTCGGAGGGAACGAGCAGTACTTC